This T cell receptor beta chain was sequenced during a study of beta chain features in type 1 diabetes. Since all of the isolated RNA was reverse transcribed, expressed TCRB transcripts were what got sequenced. The protocol was immunoSEQ multiplex PCR, while the TCRdb copy is restricted to in-frame clones and leaves out a portion. The top ten hold under 0.02% of the sample, which has 300,000 to 450,000 clones, around 13% seen once. Material: naive CD4+ T cells from blood. This receptor was taken from a man between 18 and 35 years old in good health.

The CDR3 nucleotides are TGCAGCGTTGACCATGACAGGGTCCTATCGAACACTGAAGCTTTCTTT. Translated, it gives CSVDHDRVLSNTEAFF. This chain connects TRBV29-1 to TRBJ1-1; 7 positions agree with TRBD1. The CDR3 is made up of 16 amino acids. J lost 1 base, V lost 3 bases, and 11 bases had no gene match. Germline V CDR1 and CDR2: SQVTM, ANQGSEA.